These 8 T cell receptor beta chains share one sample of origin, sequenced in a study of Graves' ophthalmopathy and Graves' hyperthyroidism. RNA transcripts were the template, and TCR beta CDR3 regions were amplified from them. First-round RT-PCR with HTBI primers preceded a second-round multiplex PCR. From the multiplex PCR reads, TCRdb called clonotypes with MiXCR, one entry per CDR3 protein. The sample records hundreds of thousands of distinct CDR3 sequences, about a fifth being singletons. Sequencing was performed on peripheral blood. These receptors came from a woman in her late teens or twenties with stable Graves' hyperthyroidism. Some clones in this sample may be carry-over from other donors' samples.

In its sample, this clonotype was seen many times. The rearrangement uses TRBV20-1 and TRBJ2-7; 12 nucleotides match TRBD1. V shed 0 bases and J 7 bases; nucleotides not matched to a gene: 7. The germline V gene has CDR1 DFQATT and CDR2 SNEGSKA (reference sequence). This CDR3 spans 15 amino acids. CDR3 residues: CSARDGTGGREEQYF. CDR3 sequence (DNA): TGCAGTGCTAGAGACGGGACAGGGGGCCGGGAGGAGCAGTACTTC.

This chain's CDR3 is CASSPHRGESPEAFF. The CDR3 coding sequence is TGTGCCAGCAGTCCCCACAGGGGAGAGTCTCCTGAAGCTTTCTTT. The chain uses TRBV27 and TRBJ1-1; 7 positions agree with TRBD1. This CDR3 has 15 amino acids. Germline loops: CDR1 MNHEY, CDR2 SMNVEV (reference sequence). Trimming at V came to 5 bases and at J to 6 bases, leaving 12 bases not matched to a gene.

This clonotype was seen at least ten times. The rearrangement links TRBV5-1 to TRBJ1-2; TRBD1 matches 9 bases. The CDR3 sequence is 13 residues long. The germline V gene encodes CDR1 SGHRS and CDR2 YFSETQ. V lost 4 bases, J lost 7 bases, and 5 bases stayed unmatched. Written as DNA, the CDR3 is TGCGCCAGCAGCCCCGGGACAGGGTTTGGCTACACCTTC. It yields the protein CASSPGTGFGYTF.

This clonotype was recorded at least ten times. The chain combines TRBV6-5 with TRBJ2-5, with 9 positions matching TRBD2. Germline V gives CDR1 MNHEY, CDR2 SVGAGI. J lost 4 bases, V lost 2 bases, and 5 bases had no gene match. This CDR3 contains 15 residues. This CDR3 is CASSYLQTSGETQYF. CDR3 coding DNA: TGTGCCAGCAGTTACCTACAGACTAGCGGAGAGACCCAGTACTTC.

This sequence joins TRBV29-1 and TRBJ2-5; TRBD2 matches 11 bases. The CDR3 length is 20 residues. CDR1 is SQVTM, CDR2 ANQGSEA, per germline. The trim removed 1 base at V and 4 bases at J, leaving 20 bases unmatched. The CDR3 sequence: CSVEGPVLFLAGGPGETQYF. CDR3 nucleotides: TGCAGCGTTGAAGGCCCCGTTCTTTTTTTAGCGGGGGGGCCCGGAGAGACCCAGTACTTC. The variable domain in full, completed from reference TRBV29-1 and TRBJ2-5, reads SAVISQKPSRDICQRGTSLTIQCQVDSQVTMMFWYRQQPGQSLTLIATANQGSEATYESGFVIDKFPISRPNLTFSTLTVSNMSPEDSSIYLCSVEGPVLFLAGGPGETQYFGPGTRLLVL.

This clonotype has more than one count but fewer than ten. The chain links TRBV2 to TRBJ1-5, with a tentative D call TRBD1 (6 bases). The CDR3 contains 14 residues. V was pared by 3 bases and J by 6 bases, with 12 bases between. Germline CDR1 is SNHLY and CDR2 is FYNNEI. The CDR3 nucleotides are TGTGCCAGCAGTGAGGGGGGGCCAACTCAGCCCCAGCATTTT. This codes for CASSEGGPTQPQHF.

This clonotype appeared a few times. The CDR3 sequence: CASSFGQSLYNSPLHF. In DNA, the CDR3 is TGTGCCAGCAGCTTCGGACAGTCGCTATATAATTCACCCCTCCACTTT. The chain has TRBV28 and TRBJ1-6; weak D call: TRBD1 (6 bases). Trimming cost V 6 bases and J 4 bases, with 16 bases left between them. CDR1 is MDHEN, CDR2 SYDVKM, per germline. CDR3 size: 16 residues. Combining the CDR3 with reference TRBV28 and TRBJ1-6 gives the whole variable domain DVKVTQSSRYLVKRTGEKVFLECVQDMDHENMFWYRQDPGLGLRLIYFSYDVKMKEKGDIPEGYSVSREKKERFSLILESASTNQTSMYLCASSFGQSLYNSPLHFGNGTRLTVT.

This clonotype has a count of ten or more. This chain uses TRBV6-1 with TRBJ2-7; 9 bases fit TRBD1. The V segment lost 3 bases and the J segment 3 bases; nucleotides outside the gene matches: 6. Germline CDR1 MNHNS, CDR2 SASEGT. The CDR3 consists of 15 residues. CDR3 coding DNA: TGTGCCAGCAGTGAGGCGGACAGGGGTCGCTACGAGCAGTACTTC. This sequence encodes CASSEADRGRYEQYF.